This note documents a single TCR beta chain sequence. The antigen is not known. CDR3 length equals 15 residues. CDR1 SGHTS and CDR2 YDEGEE come from the germline V gene. J gave up 0 bases and V 4 bases, and 6 bases lay outside the gene matches. The data derive from a study of T cell responses to AZD1222 COVID-19 vaccine. Whole-study findings and limits: Unmutated variant regions reportedly attract nearly half of all spike-specific TCRs.

Profiled with immunoSEQ multiplex PCR; TCRdb holds only in-frame clones, not every one. The sample yields tens of thousands of clones, around nine tenths seen once. The specimen comprised peripheral blood, sampled 28 days after the second AZD1222 dose. This chain joins TRBV5-8 and TRBJ1-1; TRBD1 aligns across 7 bases. The clonotype was recovered from an adult who received the AZD1222 COVID-19 vaccine. Here the CDR3 DNA reads TGTGCCAGCAGCATAACCGGGACAGTGAACACTGAAGCTTTCTTT. It yields the protein CASSITGTVNTEAFF.